This is a list of T cell receptor beta chains from one sample in a study of T cells in Graves' hyperthyroidism and ophthalmopathy. TCRdb independently ran MiXCR on the multiplex PCR reads; one entry per CDR3 protein. The data show hundreds of thousands of distinct CDR3 sequences, about 15% seen once. Sequencing was done on a sample of blood. These receptors all come from a woman aged 40 to 55 with Graves' ophthalmopathy. The CDR3 runs from the conserved cysteine through the conserved F or W. D genes are given only for firm matches. Some rows have no size entry. The others give once, few or many, or a class for an expanded clone.

CDR3nt: TGCGCCAGCAGCTGGGGTATGGGGGCCGAGCAGTACTTC
CDR3aa: CASSWGMGAEQYF
d_gene: -
j_gene: TRBJ2-7
abundance: many
v_gene: TRBV5-1

CDR3nt: TGTGCCAGCTCCCTAGTGAACATTAAGGGGGGCGAGCAGTACTTC
CDR3aa: CASSLVNIKGGEQYF
d_gene: -
j_gene: TRBJ2-7
abundance: many
v_gene: TRBV2

CDR3nt: TGTGCCAGCCAGGGGGCAGAAAACACCATATATTTT
CDR3aa: CASQGAENTIYF
d_gene: TRBD1
j_gene: TRBJ1-3
abundance: many
v_gene: TRBV2

CDR3nt: TGCAGTGCTCACCCACAGGGGCCCTCCTACGAGCAGTACTTC
CDR3aa: CSAHPQGPSYEQYF
d_gene: TRBD1
j_gene: TRBJ2-7
abundance: many
v_gene: TRBV20-1

CDR3nt: TGTGCCAGCAGCCCCCAGCAGCAGAACACTGAAGCTTTCTTT
CDR3aa: CASSPQQQNTEAFF
d_gene: -
j_gene: TRBJ1-1
abundance: many
v_gene: TRBV7-9

CDR3nt: TGTGCCTCCTCGAGACTAGAGGGGATCCAAGAGACCCAGTACTTC
CDR3aa: CASSRLEGIQETQYF
d_gene: -
j_gene: TRBJ2-5
abundance: few
v_gene: TRBV10-3

CDR3nt: TGTGCCAGCAGTTACTCGTATCAGGACAGGGGGCAAGAGACCCAGTACTTC
CDR3aa: CASSYSYQDRGQETQYF
d_gene: TRBD1
j_gene: TRBJ2-5
abundance: many
v_gene: TRBV6-5

CDR3nt: TGTGCCAGCAGTTTACTCTCCGGAACAGGGCCCTCGGACGAGCAGTACTTC
CDR3aa: CASSLLSGTGPSDEQYF
d_gene: -
j_gene: TRBJ2-7
abundance: few
v_gene: TRBV28

CDR3nt: TGTGCCAGCAGCTGGCGGGAGGGACTGAGCGAGCAGTACTTC
CDR3aa: CASSWREGLSEQYF
d_gene: TRBD2
j_gene: TRBJ2-7
abundance: many
v_gene: TRBV7-2

CDR3nt: TGTGCCAGCTCACCACCGCGTCCTTCTAGCAATCAGCCCCAGCATTTT
CDR3aa: CASSPPRPSSNQPQHF
d_gene: -
j_gene: TRBJ1-5
abundance: -
v_gene: TRBV18

CDR3nt: TGTGCCAGCTTTCGCGGGGGGCTCTCTGGGGCCAACGTCCTGACTTTC
CDR3aa: CASFRGGLSGANVLTF
d_gene: TRBD2
j_gene: TRBJ2-6
abundance: -
v_gene: TRBV6-2/TRBV6-3

CDR3nt: TGTGCCAGCAGTTACGTAGCCATCCCCCAGCATTTT
CDR3aa: CASSYVAIPQHF
d_gene: -
j_gene: TRBJ1-5
abundance: few
v_gene: TRBV6-2/TRBV6-3

CDR3nt: TGTGCCAGCAGTGACGGACAGGGGACAGATACGCAGTATTTT
CDR3aa: CASSDGQGTDTQYF
d_gene: TRBD1
j_gene: TRBJ2-3
abundance: -
v_gene: TRBV6-1

CDR3nt: TGTGCCAGCAGTATCGTGGGGGGCGCGGGCTACGAGCAGTACTTC
CDR3aa: CASSIVGGAGYEQYF
d_gene: -
j_gene: TRBJ2-7
abundance: many
v_gene: TRBV27

CDR3nt: TGTGCCAGCAGTCCCCCGACAGGGGGCTCGGATCAGCCCCAGCATTTT
CDR3aa: CASSPPTGGSDQPQHF
d_gene: TRBD1
j_gene: TRBJ1-5
abundance: -
v_gene: TRBV12-3/TRBV12-4

CDR3nt: TGTGCCAGCAGTGGGACAGGGGGCTTAAGCTACACCTTC
CDR3aa: CASSGTGGLSYTF
d_gene: TRBD1
j_gene: TRBJ1-2
abundance: -
v_gene: TRBV6-1

CDR3nt: TGTGCCAGTAGTACCCCGGACTACCAAGAGACCCAGTACTTC
CDR3aa: CASSTPDYQETQYF
d_gene: -
j_gene: TRBJ2-5
abundance: many
v_gene: TRBV19

CDR3nt: TGTGCCAGCAGTATGGGTTCCTACGAGCAGTACTTC
CDR3aa: CASSMGSYEQYF
d_gene: -
j_gene: TRBJ2-7
abundance: many
v_gene: TRBV28

CDR3nt: TGTGCCAGCAGCAACGGACGGACAGAAGCTTTCTTT
CDR3aa: CASSNGRTEAFF
d_gene: -
j_gene: TRBJ1-1
abundance: many
v_gene: TRBV6-4

CDR3nt: TGTGCCAGCAGTTCACCCGACAGGGGACGTAAAGCTTTCTTT
CDR3aa: CASSSPDRGRKAFF
d_gene: TRBD1
j_gene: TRBJ1-1
abundance: many
v_gene: TRBV6-5